This T cell receptor (beta chain) appears in the sequencing data of a study of blood T cell repertoires in COVID-19. In the study overall: Italy, Spain and the United States were the sources of the convalescent and acute COVID-19 samples.

Some clones are missing from TCRdb's copy, which holds only in-frame ones; the method was immunoSEQ multiplex PCR. The data hold roughly 39,000 clones, with approximately 85% observed a single time. The germline CDR1 and CDR2 sequences are LNHNV and YYDKDF (reference sequence). With 4 bases removed from V and 3 bases from J, the gap between germline ends came to 16 bases. The length of the CDR3 is 16 residues. The chain is built from TRBV15 and TRBJ1-5, with a tentative D call TRBD1 (6 bases). The sequenced sample was peripheral blood. This receptor was taken from a man aged 55 to 70 with acute or convalescent COVID-19. CDR3 nucleotide sequence: TGTGCCACCAGCAAACAGGGAAATATCTTCAATCAGCCCCAGCATTTT. Its translation: CATSKQGNIFNQPQHF.